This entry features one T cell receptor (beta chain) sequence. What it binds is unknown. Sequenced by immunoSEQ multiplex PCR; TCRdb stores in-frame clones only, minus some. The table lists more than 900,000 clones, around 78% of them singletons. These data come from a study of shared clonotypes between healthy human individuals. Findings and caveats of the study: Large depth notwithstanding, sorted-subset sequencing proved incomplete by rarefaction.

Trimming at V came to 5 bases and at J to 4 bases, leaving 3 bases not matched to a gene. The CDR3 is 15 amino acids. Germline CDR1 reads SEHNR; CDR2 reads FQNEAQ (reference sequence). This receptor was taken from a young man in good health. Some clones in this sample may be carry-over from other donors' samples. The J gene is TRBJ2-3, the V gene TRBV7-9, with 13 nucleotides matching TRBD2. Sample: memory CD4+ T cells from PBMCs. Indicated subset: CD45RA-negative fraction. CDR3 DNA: TGTGCCAGCAGCCTGGGACTAGCGGGACCAGATACGCAGTATTTT. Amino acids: CASSLGLAGPDTQYF.